A single sample is the source of the 29 T cell receptor beta chains below, sequenced in a study of blood T cell repertoires in COVID-19. This table comes from immunoSEQ multiplex PCR, and its TCRdb copy is limited to in-frame clones, with some not included. Among more than 300,000 clones listed, around nine tenths were seen once. Sequencing was done on a sample of peripheral blood. The receptors here all came from a woman aged 65 to 85 with COVID-19, enrolled during active disease.

This clone was detected once. The J gene is TRBJ1-6, the V gene TRBV5-1; D might be TRBD1 (6 bases). The CDR3 has 19 amino acids. Trimming removed 2 bases at V and 5 bases at J, with 23 bases between. The germline gives CDR1 SGHRS, CDR2 YFSETQ. The CDR3 is CASSFFLQGMGSDNSPLHF. In DNA, the CDR3 is TGCGCCAGCAGCTTTTTCCTGCAGGGGATGGGTTCGGATAATTCACCCCTCCACTTT.

The chain is built from TRBV3-1 (or the pseudogene TRBV3-2) and TRBJ2-7; 9 bases fit TRBD1. The CDR3 loop spans 14 amino acids. V trimming: 4 bases; J trimming: 4 bases; junction bases outside the gene matches: 5. Germline CDR1 reads LGHDT; CDR2 reads YNNKEL (reference sequence). CDR3 amino acids: CASSRRDRAYEQYF. CDR3 nucleotides: TGTGCCAGCAGCCGCCGGGACAGGGCTTACGAGCAGTACTTC.

V is TRBV11-2 and J is TRBJ2-1; the D gene is possibly TRBD1 (5 bases). The germline V gene encodes CDR1 SGHAT and CDR2 FQNNGV. The germline V and J ends were trimmed by 5 bases and 8 bases, with 13 bases remaining between them. This CDR3 comprises 13 residues. The CDR3: CASSPRGEDEQFF. The CDR3 nucleotides read TGTGCCAGCAGCCCTAGGGGTGAGGATGAGCAGTTCTTC.

This chain links TRBV24-1 with TRBJ1-5, with TRBD1 as a possible D gene (5 bases). V lost 9 bases and J 0 bases, leaving 17 bases between the germline ends. This CDR3 has 16 amino acids. Germline V CDR1 and CDR2: KGHDR, SFDVKD. The CDR3 DNA reads as TGTGCCACCTCTCCGGCAACAGGAATTAGCAATCAGCCCCAGCATTTT. Its translation is CATSPATGISNQPQHF.

This chain joins TRBV24-1 and TRBJ1-5, with D possibly matching TRBD1 (5 bases). Trimming pared 6 bases from V and 4 bases from J, leaving 9 bases between. CDR3 length: 13 amino acids. CDR1 and CDR2 from the germline V gene are KGHDR and SFDVKD. The CDR3 DNA is TGTGCCACCAGTCCGGGGGGGAATCAGCCCCAGCATTTT. Protein: CATSPGGNQPQHF.

The rearrangement links TRBV6-4 to TRBJ2-1; 7 nucleotides align to TRBD2. V was clipped by 6 bases and J by 7 bases; unmatched bases: 9. In germline, CDR1 is MRHNA, CDR2 SNTAGT. The CDR3 is 14 amino acids. The CDR3 DNA reads TGTGCCAGCAGCCCCGGCGGGGGAGCGAATGAGCAGTTCTTC. This encodes CASSPGGGANEQFF.

The chain employs TRBV10-3 and TRBJ2-1; 13 bases agree with TRBD2. The germline gives CDR1 ENHRY, CDR2 SYGVKD. With 5 bases clipped from V and 8 bases from J, the junction kept 9 bases outside the gene matches. The CDR3 consists of 16 residues. The CDR3 reads CAISLTGTSGEDEQFF. The CDR3 region has the DNA TGTGCCATCAGTCTAACCGGGACTAGCGGGGAGGATGAGCAGTTCTTC.

The rearrangement joins TRBV5-1 to TRBJ2-5; D gene ambiguous. CDR1 SGHRS and CDR2 YFSETQ come from the germline V gene. Trimming removed 5 bases at V and 5 bases at J, with 13 bases between. The CDR3 runs 13 residues. CDR3 sequence (DNA): TGCGCCAGCAGAGGAATCGGCAGGGAGACCCAGTACTTC. It specifies CASRGIGRETQYF.

The chain is built from TRBV6-4 and TRBJ1-2, with D perhaps TRBD1 (5 bases). The germline gives CDR1 MRHNA, CDR2 SNTAGT. The CDR3 runs 13 residues. Trimming removed 8 bases from V and 3 bases from J, with 13 bases in between. Written as DNA, the CDR3 is TGTGCCAGCCGGTCTCGGGGGGACTATGGCTACACCTTC. As protein: CASRSRGDYGYTF.

The chain links TRBV19 to TRBJ1-4, with 8 bases fitting TRBD1. Germline loops: CDR1 LNHDA, CDR2 SQIVND (reference sequence). The CDR3 covers 15 residues. Trimming took 6 bases from V and 8 from J; bases not matched to a gene: 11. CDR3 amino acids: CASSLQGGASEKLFF. Written as DNA, the CDR3 is TGTGCCAGTAGCTTACAGGGGGGCGCAAGCGAAAAACTGTTTTTT.

The CDR3 DNA reads as TGTGCCAGCAGTTTATCCCGGACTGCGGCGGTGGATGGCTACACCTTC. Encoded protein: CASSLSRTAAVDGYTF. This chain joins TRBV27 and TRBJ1-2; D remains unclear. The V gene's germline CDR1 is MNHEY and CDR2 SMNVEV (reference sequence). Trimming shortened V by 0 bases and J by 6 bases, and 17 bases separated the two germline ends. CDR3 length equals 16 residues.

J is TRBJ1-2 and V is TRBV18; no reliable D call. This CDR3 region has 16 residues. Germline CDR1 KGHSH, CDR2 LQKENI. V was trimmed by 4 bases and J by 6 bases, leaving 21 bases between them. The DNA for the CDR3 is TGTGCCAGCTCACGAGTTCCCCCCCCTCTACGGGATGGCTACACCTTC. Amino acids: CASSRVPPPLRDGYTF.

The chain recombines TRBV18 with TRBJ1-1, with D possibly TRBD1 on 5 matching bases. Germline CDR1 and CDR2: KGHSH and LQKENI. The CDR3 is 11 amino acids. V lost 6 bases to trimming and J lost 8 bases, with 10 bases between them. CDR3 residues: CASSLTVEAFF. Here the CDR3 DNA reads TGTGCCAGCTCCCTGACAGTGGAAGCTTTCTTT.

As to this clone: Other DNA sequences in this sample translate to the same CDR3. V is TRBV30 and J is TRBJ2-7, with D maybe TRBD1 (5 bases). The CDR3 loop spans 13 amino acids. Germline lookup yields CDR1 GTSNPN and CDR2 SVGIG (reference sequence). V lost 2 bases and J lost 0, with 8 bases in between. Here the CDR3 DNA reads TGTGCCTGGAGTCAGGGATACTCCTACGAGCAGTACTTC. This codes for CAWSQGYSYEQYF.

Remarks on this clone: At one end, the junction sequence differs from germline, possibly due to a read error. The chain is built from TRBV6-5 and TRBJ1-6; no clear D gene. Germline V gives CDR1 MNHEY, CDR2 SVGAGI. CDR3 length: 14 amino acids. The CDR3 region has the DNA TGTGCCAGCAGTTACTCGACGGGTAATACACCCCTCCACTTT. Translated: CASSYSTGNTPLHF.

V usage is TRBV5-4 and J usage is TRBJ1-3, with 8 nucleotides matching TRBD1. In germline, CDR1 is SGHNT, CDR2 YYREEE (reference sequence). This CDR3 has 14 amino acids. V shed 0 bases, J shed 5 bases, and the junction held 1 base outside the gene matches. CDR3 coding DNA: TGTGCCAGCAGCTTGGCAGGGGGCAGAAACACCATATATTTT. It translates to CASSLAGGRNTIYF.

V is TRBV7-9 and J is TRBJ1-2, with no clear D. The germline V and J ends were trimmed by 3 bases and 8 bases, with 10 bases remaining between them. The CDR3 covers 12 residues. CDR1 and CDR2 (germline): SEHNR, FQNEAQ (reference sequence). The CDR3 DNA sequence: TGTGCCAGCAGCTTGAGCGAGCGGGGCTACACCTTC. Translating gives CASSLSERGYTF.

J is TRBJ2-4 and V is TRBV7-9; 7 bases are shared with TRBD1. With V trimmed by 5 bases and J by 0 bases, 10 bases remained unmatched. The CDR3 covers 17 residues. Germline CDR1 is SEHNR and CDR2 is FQNEAQ (reference sequence). DNA for the CDR3: TGTGCCAGCAGCCCACCTCGGACAGGCTTAGCCAAAAACATTCAGTACTTC. It yields the protein CASSPPRTGLAKNIQYF.

The V gene is TRBV19, the J gene TRBJ1-5; perhaps TRBD1 as D (6 bases). The germline V gene has CDR1 LNHDA and CDR2 SQIVND (reference sequence). This CDR3 region has 15 residues. Trimming left V 4 bases short and J 5 bases short, with 15 bases between. The CDR3 protein is CASSTRPGADQPQHF. CDR3 sequence (DNA): TGTGCCAGTAGTACGCGCCCAGGGGCCGATCAGCCCCAGCATTTT.

V gene TRBV7-2 combines with J gene TRBJ1-2, with D tentatively TRBD1 (6 bases). The CDR3 runs to 14 residues. The germline gives CDR1 SGHTA, CDR2 FQGNSA. Trimming took off 2 bases at V and 5 bases at J, with 12 bases between the two ends. In DNA form, the CDR3 reads TGTGCCAGCAGCTTAAGAACAGGGTTTTATGGCTACACCTTC. Its protein product is CASSLRTGFYGYTF.

This chain joins TRBV24-1 and TRBJ2-7; 7 nucleotides agree with TRBD1. The CDR3 has 15 residues. V lost 5 bases, J lost 3 bases, and 9 bases stayed unmatched. Germline CDR1 KGHDR, CDR2 SFDVKD. The CDR3 loop is CATSAPDRVDYEQYF. The CDR3 DNA reads TGTGCCACCAGTGCTCCCGACAGGGTGGACTACGAGCAGTACTTC.

This chain uses TRBV4-2 with TRBJ1-1; TRBD1 matches 10 bases. The germline CDR1 and CDR2 sequences are LGHNA and YNFKEQ. V lost 5 bases and J lost 5; bases outside the gene matches: 11. The CDR3 is made up of 16 amino acids. The CDR3 sequence is CASSEPGQGLSTEAFF. DNA of the CDR3: TGTGCCAGCAGCGAACCGGGACAGGGGTTGTCGACTGAAGCTTTCTTT.

The J gene is TRBJ1-4, the V gene TRBV18; D unresolved. CDR3 size: 16 residues. The germline V gene encodes CDR1 KGHSH and CDR2 LQKENI. Deletions cut 5 bases from V and 8 bases from J, with 21 bases between. The CDR3 reads CASSSSSEGVEEKLFF. Written as DNA, the CDR3 is TGTGCCAGCTCATCTAGTTCGGAGGGAGTGGAGGAAAAACTGTTTTTT.

The chain links TRBV2 to TRBJ1-1, with a weak D call TRBD1 (6 bases). Germline assignment: CDR1 SNHLY and CDR2 FYNNEI. This CDR3 has 14 residues. Trimming cost V 3 bases and J 8 bases, with 16 bases left between them. This CDR3 reads CASSDRNRDGEAFF. The CDR3 bases are TGTGCCAGCAGTGATAGGAACAGGGACGGGGAAGCTTTCTTT.

This clone has more than one count but fewer than ten. The J gene is TRBJ1-2, the V gene TRBV15; D gene uncertain. This CDR3 is built from 16 residues. Germline CDR1 is LNHNV and CDR2 is YYDKDF (reference sequence). V lost 0 bases and J lost 3, with 14 bases in between. CDR3: CATSRDKQANHYGYTF. The CDR3 nucleotides read TGTGCCACCAGCAGAGACAAGCAGGCCAACCACTATGGCTACACCTTC.

V gene TRBV28 combines with J gene TRBJ2-7, with 12 nucleotides matching TRBD2. The ends lost 1 base at V and 7 bases at J; junction bases unmatched: 14. CDR1 is MDHEN and CDR2 is SYDVKM in the germline V gene. There are 18 residues in the CDR3. The CDR3 DNA sequence: TGTGCCAGCAGTTTATTCCCTAGCCGGCTAGCGGGGGGGAGAGAGCAGTACTTC. The encoded protein is CASSLFPSRLAGGREQYF.

V gene TRBV3-1 (or the pseudogene TRBV3-2) combines with J gene TRBJ2-3, with TRBD2 identical over 12 bases. This CDR3 region has 16 residues. Germline lookup yields CDR1 LGHDT and CDR2 YNNKEL (reference sequence). Trimming removed 7 bases from V and 4 bases from J; junction bases left unmatched: 9. The CDR3 coding sequence is TGTGCCAGCACCACCCTCCTAGCGGGGGGGCCAGATACGCAGTATTTT. It specifies CASTTLLAGGPDTQYF.

This clone was found once. The J gene is TRBJ1-2, the V gene TRBV6-5, with 8 bases aligning to TRBD1. V was clipped by 1 base and J by 4 bases; unmatched bases: 5. The germline CDR1 and CDR2 sequences are MNHEY and SVGAGI. This CDR3 is built from 15 residues. The CDR3 bases are TGTGCCAGCAGTTACTTGGCAGGGGGCTTCTATGGCTACACCTTC. Encoded protein: CASSYLAGGFYGYTF.

About this clone itself: A read error may account for a junction end that differs from germline. The CDR3, as DNA: TGTGCCAGCAGATTAGGTGGGGCCTACTCCTACTCTGGAAACACCATATATTTT. Translation gives CASRLGGAYSYSGNTIYF. The chain recombines TRBV7-9 with TRBJ1-3; a possible D gene is TRBD1 (5 bases). The CDR3 covers 18 residues. Germline V gene sequence: CDR1 SEHNR, CDR2 FQNEAQ (reference sequence). Full variable domain (remainder filled in from reference TRBV7-9 and TRBJ1-3): DTGVSQNPRHKITKRGQNVTFRCDPISEHNRLYWYRQTLGQGPEFLTYFQNEAQLEKSRLLSDRFSAERPKGSFSTLEIQRTEQGDSAMYLCASRLGGAYSYSGNTIYFGEGSWLTVV.